Reported below is one T cell receptor beta chain. This entry is derived from a study of OX40 agonist ivuxolimab in advanced cancers. Overall study context: At doses from 0.01 to 10 mg/kg, patients were given intravenous ivuxolimab every 2 weeks. Partial responses were achieved by three patients, of whom one had hepatocellular carcinoma and two had cutaneous melanoma. Of mixed ages from about 23 to 79 and averaging around 60 years, the group was roughly 85% male.

Profiled with immunoSEQ multiplex PCR; TCRdb holds only in-frame clones, not every one. Among some 68,000 clones listed, 75% to 90% were seen once. The CDR3 loop spans 16 amino acids. Per germline, CDR1 SGHDT and CDR2 YYEEEE. The V and J ends lost 1 base and 0 bases, in that order; junction bases with no gene match: 3. Baseline, cycle 4 day 1, and cycle 7 day 1 were the blood sampling points. V gene TRBV5-6 combines with J gene TRBJ2-3; 9 bases are a match to TRBD1. Sequencing used CD4+ or CD8+ T cells sorted from blood, obtained in a trial of the OX40 agonist ivuxolimab. The source is an adult with an advanced solid tumor such as melanoma, head and neck, liver or kidney cancer. In DNA form, the CDR3 reads TGTGCCAGCAGCTTGTTGGGGACAGGGAGCACAGATACGCAGTATTTT. It translates to CASSLLGTGSTDTQYF.